The rows below give T cell receptor beta chains drawn from one sample of a study of T cell repertoires in cytomegalovirus infection. These TCRs' antigens remain unknown. TCRdb re-called the reads with MiXCR, one entry per CDR3 protein. The profile shows around 25,000 distinct CDR3 sequences, 22% of them singletons. Sample: CD8+ T cells from cultured PBMCs, taken from culture after CMV antigen stimulation. These receptors were taken from a human donor in good health (CMV status not recorded). Some clones in this sample may be carry-over from other donors' samples. Both conserved end residues are part of each CDR3. A D gene is named only where the DNA matches it firmly. Size values are once, few and many counts, or a class for expanded clones, and some rows have none.

- | few | TRBJ2-7 | TRBV6-2/TRBV6-3 | CASRSPGYHEQYF | TGTGCCAGCAGGTCTCCAGGTTATCACGAGCAGTACTTC
TRBD1 | - | TRBJ1-3 | TRBV27 | CASSITGGTEYGNTIYF | TGTGCCAGCAGTATAACCGGCGGGACAGAGTATGGAAACACCATATATTTT
TRBD1 | - | TRBJ1-4 | TRBV5-1 | CASSSGQAWDEKLFF | TGCGCCAGCAGCTCGGGACAGGCCTGGGACGAAAAACTGTTTTTT
- | - | TRBJ1-2 | TRBV27 | CASSLTERGNYGYTF | TGTGCCAGCAGTTTAACAGAGCGCGGGAACTATGGCTACACCTTC
- | many | TRBJ2-7 | TRBV6-1 | CASCVTQGYEQYF | TGTGCCAGCTGCGTCACTCAGGGTTACGAGCAGTACTTC
TRBD1 | - | TRBJ1-1 | TRBV5-1 | CASSLAGGTAETAFF | TGCGCCAGCAGCTTGGCGGGCGGGACAGCGGAGACAGCTTTCTTT
- | few | TRBJ1-5 | TRBV2 | CASSEPNQPQHF | TGTGCCAGCAGTGAACCCAATCAGCCCCAGCATTTT
- | - | TRBJ1-1 | TRBV11-2 | CASSPILDFWGQGNTEAFF | TGTGCCAGCAGCCCTATTCTCGATTTTTGGGGTCAGGGGAACACTGAAGCTTTCTTT
- | many | TRBJ1-1 | TRBV6-2/TRBV6-3 | CASSRQDTEAFF | TGTGCCAGCAGTAGACAGGATACTGAAGCTTTCTTT
TRBD2 | many | TRBJ2-7 | TRBV7-2 | CASSLEGGGVGYEQYF | TGTGCCAGCAGCTTAGAAGGCGGGGGGGTTGGATACGAGCAGTACTTC
TRBD2 | - | TRBJ2-2 | TRBV4-1 | CASSPGPAGKNTGELFF | TGCGCCAGCAGCCCCGGTCCAGCGGGGAAGAACACCGGGGAGCTGTTTTTT
- | few | TRBJ2-7 | TRBV10-3 | CAISGRPDSYEQYF | TGTGCCATCAGTGGGCGGCCAGACTCCTACGAGCAGTACTTC
- | - | TRBJ1-2 | TRBV5-4 | CASSSGAGNYGYTF | TGTGCCAGCAGCTCTGGGGCAGGGAACTATGGCTACACCTTC
- | few | TRBJ1-6 | TRBV6-5 | CASSYSGVKDSPLHF | TGTGCCAGCAGTTACTCAGGGGTTAAGGATTCACCCCTCCACTTT
- | many | TRBJ2-7 | TRBV29-1 | CSVTGLGIYEQYF | TGCAGCGTTACTGGACTGGGCATCTACGAGCAGTACTTC
- | few | TRBJ1-4 | TRBV5-6 | CASSLNPDEKLFF | TGTGCCAGCAGCTTGAACCCGGATGAAAAACTGTTTTTT
TRBD1 | few | TRBJ2-1 | TRBV5-8 | CASTQDRGYNEQFF | TGTGCCAGCACCCAGGACAGGGGGTACAATGAGCAGTTCTTC
- | once | TRBJ1-1 | TRBV20-1 | CSASVNTGQEAFF | TGCAGTGCTAGTGTCAATACGGGACAAGAAGCTTTCTTT
TRBD2 | many | TRBJ2-2 | TRBV7-9 | CASSWTSGGNTGELFF | TGTGCCAGCAGCTGGACTAGCGGGGGAAACACCGGGGAGCTGTTTTTT
- | - | TRBJ2-1 | TRBV6-5 | CASSYNTNKNEQFF | TGTGCCAGCAGTTACAATACAAATAAAAATGAGCAGTTCTTC
- | - | TRBJ1-6 | TRBV3-1 | CASSQHARDSPLHF | TGTGCCAGCAGCCAGCATGCTAGGGATTCACCCCTCCACTTT
- | - | TRBJ1-5 | TRBV6-2/TRBV6-3 | CATGWALQPQHF | TGTGCCACCGGGTGGGCTTTGCAGCCCCAGCATTTT
TRBD2 | medium-sized | TRBJ2-5 | TRBV28 | CASSLEFLAGVQETQYF | TGTGCCAGCAGTTTAGAGTTTTTAGCGGGGGTTCAAGAGACCCAGTACTTC
TRBD1 | many | TRBJ1-6 | TRBV11-2 | CASSHGQGFNSPLHF | TGTGCCAGCAGCCATGGACAGGGGTTTAATTCACCCCTCCACTTT
TRBD1 | few | TRBJ2-5 | TRBV28 | CASSPGQGRLETQYF | TGTGCCAGCAGTCCGGGACAGGGGAGGTTGGAGACCCAGTACTTC
- | - | TRBJ2-7 | TRBV15 | CATSNPDSHPDEQYF | TGTGCCACCAGCAACCCGGACAGCCACCCCGACGAGCAGTACTTC
- | few | TRBJ2-7 | TRBV7-9 | CASSLNGVSYEQYF | TGTGCCAGCAGCTTGAACGGGGTCTCCTACGAGCAGTACTTC
- | - | TRBJ1-4 | TRBV29-1 | CSAKDGYNEKLFF | TGCAGCGCCAAGGACGGATATAATGAAAAACTGTTTTTT
TRBD1 | few | TRBJ1-2 | TRBV7-3 | CASSLGQERGYTF | TGTGCCAGCAGCCTCGGACAGGAGAGAGGCTACACCTTC
TRBD1 | many | TRBJ1-2 | TRBV19 | CASTTDRGVGGYTF | TGTGCCAGTACTACGGACAGGGGAGTTGGGGGCTACACCTTC
TRBD2 | - | TRBJ2-1 | TRBV5-1 | CASSLVPSGSYNEQFF | TGCGCCAGCAGCTTGGTTCCTAGCGGCTCCTACAATGAGCAGTTCTTC
TRBD1 | - | TRBJ1-1 | TRBV27 | CASSLLATGMNTEAFF | TGTGCCAGCAGTTTATTGGCGACAGGGATGAACACTGAAGCTTTCTTT
- | - | TRBJ2-3 | TRBV29-1 | CSVVLVGGPGSTQYF | TGCAGCGTGGTCTTAGTAGGGGGGCCAGGTAGCACGCAGTATTTT
- | few | TRBJ2-5 | TRBV29-1 | CSVVGRGQETQYF | TGCAGCGTGGTAGGACGGGGCCAAGAGACCCAGTACTTC
- | few | TRBJ2-1 | TRBV27 | CASKESLETYEQFF | TGTGCCAGCAAAGAGAGCCTAGAGACATATGAGCAGTTCTTC
- | few | TRBJ2-1 | TRBV28 | CASSLEALSSYEQFF | TGTGCCAGCAGTTTAGAGGCCTTGAGCTCCTACGAGCAGTTCTTC
- | many | TRBJ2-7 | TRBV29-1 | CSGTGIGDYEQYF | TGCAGCGGGACCGGTATAGGAGATTACGAGCAGTACTTC
- | few | TRBJ2-1 | TRBV18 | CASSPPEGVILGSEQFF | TGTGCCAGCTCACCACCGGAGGGGGTGATTCTGGGGTCTGAGCAGTTCTTC
TRBD1 | few | TRBJ1-1 | TRBV4-1 | CATGEGARDTEAFF | TGCGCCACCGGAGAGGGGGCGCGAGACACTGAAGCTTTCTTT
- | many | TRBJ1-1 | TRBV11-2 | CASSLGARDTEAFF | TGTGCCAGCAGCTTAGGAGCCAGGGACACTGAAGCTTTCTTT
- | many | TRBJ1-5 | TRBV27 | CASSFHRAGNQPQHF | TGTGCCAGCAGTTTCCACAGGGCCGGCAATCAGCCCCAGCATTTT
- | few | TRBJ1-2 | TRBV12-3/TRBV12-4 | CASSPTPGKGYGYTF | TGTGCCAGCAGTCCGACCCCGGGGAAGGGCTATGGCTACACCTTC
TRBD1 | many | TRBJ1-6 | TRBV6-1 | CASLNYRGLPLHF | TGTGCCAGCCTTAACTACAGGGGGCTTCCTCTCCACTTT
- | many | TRBJ2-3 | TRBV7-8 | CASSPARTDTQYF | TGTGCCAGCAGCCCCGCCCGCACAGATACGCAGTATTTT
- | once | TRBJ1-2 | TRBV20-1 | CSARLDSPYGYTF | TGCAGTGCCAGATTGGACAGCCCCTATGGCTACACCTTC